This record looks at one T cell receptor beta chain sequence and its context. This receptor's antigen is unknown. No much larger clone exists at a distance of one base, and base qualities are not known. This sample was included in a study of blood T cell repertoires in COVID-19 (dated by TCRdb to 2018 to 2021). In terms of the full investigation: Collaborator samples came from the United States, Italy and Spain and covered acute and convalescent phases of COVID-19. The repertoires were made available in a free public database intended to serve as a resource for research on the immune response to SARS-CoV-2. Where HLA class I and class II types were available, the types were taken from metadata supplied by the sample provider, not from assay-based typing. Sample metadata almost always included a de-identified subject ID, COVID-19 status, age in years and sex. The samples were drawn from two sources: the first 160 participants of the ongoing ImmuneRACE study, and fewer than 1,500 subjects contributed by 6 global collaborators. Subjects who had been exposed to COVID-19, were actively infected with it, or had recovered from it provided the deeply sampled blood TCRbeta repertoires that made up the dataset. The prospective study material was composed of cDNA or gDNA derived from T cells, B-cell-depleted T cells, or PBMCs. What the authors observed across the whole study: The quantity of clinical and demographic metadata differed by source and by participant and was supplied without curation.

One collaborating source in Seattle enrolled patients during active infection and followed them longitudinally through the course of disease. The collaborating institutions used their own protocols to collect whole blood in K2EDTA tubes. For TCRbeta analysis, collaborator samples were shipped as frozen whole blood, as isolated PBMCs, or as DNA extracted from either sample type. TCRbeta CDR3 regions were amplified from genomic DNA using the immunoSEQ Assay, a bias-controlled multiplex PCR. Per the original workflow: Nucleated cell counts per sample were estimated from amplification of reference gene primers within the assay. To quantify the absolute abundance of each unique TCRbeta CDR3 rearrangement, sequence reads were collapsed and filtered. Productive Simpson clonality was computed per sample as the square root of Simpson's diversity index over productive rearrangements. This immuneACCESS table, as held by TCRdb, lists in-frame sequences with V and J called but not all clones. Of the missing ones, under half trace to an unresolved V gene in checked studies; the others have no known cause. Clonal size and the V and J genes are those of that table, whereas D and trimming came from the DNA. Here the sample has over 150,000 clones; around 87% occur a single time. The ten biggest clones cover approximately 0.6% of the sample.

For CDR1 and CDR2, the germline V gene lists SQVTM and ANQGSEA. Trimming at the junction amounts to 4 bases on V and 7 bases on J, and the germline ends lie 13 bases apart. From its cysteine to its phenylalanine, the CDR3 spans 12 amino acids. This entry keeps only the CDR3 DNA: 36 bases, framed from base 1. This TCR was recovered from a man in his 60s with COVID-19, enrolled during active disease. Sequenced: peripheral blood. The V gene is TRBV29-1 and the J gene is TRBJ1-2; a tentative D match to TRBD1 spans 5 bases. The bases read TGCAGCGTTGGGGGGGACTTCTCTGGCTACACCTTC. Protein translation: CSVGGDFSGYTF.